The rows below give T cell receptor beta chains drawn from one sample of a study of identical twins. TCRdb processed the 5' RACE reads anew with MiXCR; each CDR3 protein has one entry. The repertoire holds about 660,000 distinct CDR3 sequences, with 8.5% to 9.5% as singletons. These data also formed part of another study, on yellow fever vaccine responses in identical twins.

Sequences were obtained from PBMCs. The receptors here all came from a woman younger than 35 in good health. The CDR3 runs from the conserved cysteine through the conserved F or W. The order of the fields is J gene, clone size, V gene, D gene, CDR3 protein, CDR3 DNA. D genes are given only for firm matches. The size of a clone is reported for some rows only, either as once, few or many, or as a class for expanded clones.

J gene: TRBJ2-2; clone size: NA; V gene: TRBV12-3/TRBV12-4; D gene: NA; CDR3 protein: CASSSIDGGRVANTGELFF; CDR3 DNA: TGTGCCAGCAGTTCGATAGACGGGGGCAGGGTCGCGAACACCGGGGAGCTGTTTTTT
J gene: TRBJ1-2; clone size: NA; V gene: TRBV9; D gene: NA; CDR3 protein: CASSVVMGSYGYTF; CDR3 DNA: TGTGCCAGCAGCGTAGTGATGGGGAGCTATGGCTACACCTTC
J gene: TRBJ2-7; clone size: NA; V gene: TRBV11-3; D gene: NA; CDR3 protein: CASSLSHDRVYEQYF; CDR3 DNA: TGTGCCAGCAGCTTATCCCACGACCGAGTATACGAGCAGTACTTC
J gene: TRBJ2-1; clone size: NA; V gene: TRBV4-3; D gene: TRBD2; CDR3 protein: CASSRFLAGGSLGNEQFF; CDR3 DNA: TGCGCCAGCAGCCGCTTCCTGGCGGGAGGGTCATTGGGCAATGAGCAGTTCTTC
J gene: TRBJ2-7; clone size: few; V gene: TRBV27; D gene: TRBD1; CDR3 protein: CASSPNRDRVYEQYF; CDR3 DNA: TGTGCCAGCAGTCCTAATAGGGACAGAGTCTACGAGCAGTACTTC
J gene: TRBJ1-5; clone size: many; V gene: TRBV12-3/TRBV12-4; D gene: NA; CDR3 protein: CASSQAYNQPQHF; CDR3 DNA: TGTGCCAGCAGCCAGGCGTACAATCAGCCCCAGCATTTT
J gene: TRBJ1-2; clone size: NA; V gene: TRBV7-9; D gene: NA; CDR3 protein: CASSPRDGNYGYTF; CDR3 DNA: TGTGCCAGCAGCCCCCGGGACGGAAACTATGGCTACACCTTC
J gene: TRBJ2-7; clone size: few; V gene: TRBV21-1; D gene: NA; CDR3 protein: CASSIPWTGLHEQYF; CDR3 DNA: TGTGCCAGCAGCATCCCGTGGACAGGGCTTCACGAGCAGTACTTC
J gene: TRBJ2-7; clone size: few; V gene: TRBV29-1; D gene: NA; CDR3 protein: CSVHRDGSYEQYF; CDR3 DNA: TGCAGCGTTCACCGGGACGGATCCTACGAGCAGTACTTC
J gene: TRBJ1-5; clone size: NA; V gene: TRBV12-3/TRBV12-4; D gene: TRBD1; CDR3 protein: CASSTKGARSQPQHF; CDR3 DNA: TGTGCCAGCAGTACAAAGGGGGCTAGGAGTCAGCCCCAGCATTTT
J gene: TRBJ2-7; clone size: few; V gene: TRBV14; D gene: TRBD1; CDR3 protein: CASSPATGFSYEQYF; CDR3 DNA: TGTGCCAGCAGCCCGGCGACAGGGTTCTCCTACGAGCAGTACTTC
J gene: TRBJ1-1; clone size: NA; V gene: TRBV6-6; D gene: TRBD1; CDR3 protein: CASTDREGAFF; CDR3 DNA: TGTGCCAGCACCGACAGGGAAGGAGCTTTCTTT